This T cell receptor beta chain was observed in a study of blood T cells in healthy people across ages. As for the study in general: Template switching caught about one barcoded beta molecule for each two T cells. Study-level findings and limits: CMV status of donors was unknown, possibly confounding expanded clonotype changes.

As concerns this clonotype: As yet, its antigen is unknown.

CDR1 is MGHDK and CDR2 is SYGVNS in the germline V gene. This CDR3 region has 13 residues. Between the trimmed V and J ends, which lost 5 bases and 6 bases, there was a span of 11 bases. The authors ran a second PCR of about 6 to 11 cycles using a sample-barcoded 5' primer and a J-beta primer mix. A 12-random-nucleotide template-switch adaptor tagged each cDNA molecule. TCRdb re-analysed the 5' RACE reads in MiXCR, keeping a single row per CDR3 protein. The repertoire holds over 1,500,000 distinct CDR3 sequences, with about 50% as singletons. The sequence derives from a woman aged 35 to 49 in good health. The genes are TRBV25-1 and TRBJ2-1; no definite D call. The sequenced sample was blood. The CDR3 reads CASSHWGPNEQFF. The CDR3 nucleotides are TGTGCCAGCAGTCATTGGGGTCCCAATGAGCAGTTCTTC. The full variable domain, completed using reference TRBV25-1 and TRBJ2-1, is EADIYQTPRYLVIGTGKKITLECSQTMGHDKMYWYQQDPGMELHLIHYSYGVNSTEKGDLSSESTVSRIRTEHFPLTLESARPSHTSQYLCASSHWGPNEQFFGPGTRLTVL.